This passage covers 9 T cell receptor beta chains from one sample sequenced in a study of blood T cell repertoires in COVID-19. Clones were read by immunoSEQ multiplex PCR, and TCRdb kept only the in-frame ones, dropping some. This table holds 390,000 or so clones, around 90% found once. The sample comprised peripheral blood. These receptors all stem from a man between 18 and 29 years old with active or convalescent COVID-19.

V gene TRBV7-2 combines with J gene TRBJ1-2, with TRBD1 identical over 8 bases. Losses at the gene ends were 5 bases for V and 2 bases for J; bases not matched to a gene: 7. Germline lookup yields CDR1 SGHTA and CDR2 FQGNSA. The CDR3 covers 15 residues. CDR3 sequence: CASSPDRGPNYGYTF. The CDR3 bases are TGTGCCAGCAGCCCCGACAGGGGTCCCAACTATGGCTACACCTTC.

The J gene is TRBJ1-3, the V gene TRBV2; 9 bases align to TRBD1. The V and J ends lost 4 bases and 7 bases, in that order; junction bases with no gene match: 5. Germline V gene data show CDR1 as SNHLY and CDR2 as FYNNEI. This CDR3 has 14 amino acids. The DNA of the CDR3 is TGTGCCAGCAGTGCTGGGACAGGGCGCAACACCATATATTTT. Its translation is CASSAGTGRNTIYF.

CDR3 sequence: CASSPGQTNYGYTF. The CDR3 DNA sequence: TGTGCCAGCAGCCCGGGACAAACAAACTATGGCTACACCTTC. V and J are TRBV2 and TRBJ1-2; the D gene is possibly TRBD1 (6 bases). The ends were cut back, 6 bases at V and 2 bases at J, with 13 bases in the middle. Germline V gene lookup returns CDR1 SNHLY and CDR2 FYNNEI. This CDR3 contains 14 residues.

The sample holds many counts of this clone. The chain recombines TRBV4-1 with TRBJ1-1, with no clear D. The V end lost 4 bases, the J end lost 1 base, and 13 bases lay between the germline ends. CDR1 and CDR2 (germline): MGHRA, YSYEKL. The CDR3 has 15 residues. CDR3 sequence (DNA): TGCGCCAGCAGCCGTTTTTCTGGAGGGAACACTGAAGCTTTCTTT. This translates into CASSRFSGGNTEAFF.

This clone was picked up one time. This rearrangement joins TRBV7-9 to TRBJ2-3; 8 bases agree with TRBD1. The germline gives CDR1 SEHNR, CDR2 FQNEAQ (reference sequence). Germline trimming cut 6 bases from V and 0 bases from J; bases unmatched to any gene: 5. The CDR3 totals 15 residues. This CDR3 reads CASSLQGVSTDTQYF. In DNA, the CDR3 is TGTGCCAGCAGTTTACAGGGGGTCAGCACAGATACGCAGTATTTT.

The table lists this clone with a few counts. The chain combines TRBV19 with TRBJ1-1; maybe TRBD1 (6 bases). CDR1 LNHDA and CDR2 SQIVND come from the germline V gene (reference sequence). The V end was cut by 3 bases, the J end by 0 bases, with 20 bases between. CDR3 length: 18 residues. CDR3 amino acids: CASSIYGWTAILNTEAFF. The CDR3 coding sequence is TGTGCCAGTAGTATTTATGGGTGGACAGCTATCCTGAACACTGAAGCTTTCTTT.

V is TRBV15 and J is TRBJ1-5, with D perhaps TRBD1 (5 bases). Germline CDR1 is LNHNV and CDR2 is YYDKDF (reference sequence). The CDR3 covers 15 residues. Deletions cut 4 bases from V and 2 bases from J, with 12 bases between. The CDR3 sequence: CATSNPGGGNQPQHF. DNA of the CDR3: TGTGCCACCAGCAACCCGGGAGGGGGCAATCAGCCCCAGCATTTT. The variable domain in full, with the rest retrieved from reference TRBV15 and TRBJ1-5, is DAMVIQNPRYQVTQFGKPVTLSCSQTLNHNVMYWYQQKSSQAPKLLFHYYDKDFNNEADTPDNFQSRRPNTSFCFLDIRSPGLGDTAMYLCATSNPGGGNQPQHFGDGTRLSIL.

The V and J genes are TRBV18 and TRBJ2-1; D not resolved. This CDR3 region has 13 residues. CDR1 KGHSH and CDR2 LQKENI come from the germline V gene. Trimming cost V 0 bases and J 7 bases, with 7 bases left between them. CDR3 nucleotide sequence: TGTGCCAGCTCACCACCGTACGGGAATGAGCAGTTCTTC. Amino acid sequence: CASSPPYGNEQFF.

V usage is TRBV3-1 (or the pseudogene TRBV3-2) and J usage is TRBJ2-1; 9 bases agree with TRBD2. Germline V lookup: CDR1 LGHDT, CDR2 YNNKEL (reference sequence). There are 17 residues in the CDR3. V gave up 1 base and J gave up 2 bases; unmatched junction bases: 6. The CDR3 is CASSQGISGGPYNEQFF. The CDR3 DNA reads TGTGCCAGCAGCCAAGGTATTAGCGGGGGCCCCTACAATGAGCAGTTCTTC.